This T cell receptor (beta chain) was retrieved from a study of control samples from healthy donors and cancer patients. TCRdb's copy holds only in-frame clones and misses some; the assay was immunoSEQ multiplex PCR. The data show over 150,000 clones, with just under 95% seen just once and about 5.2% held by the top ten. Sequencing used blood. This receptor was obtained from a middle-aged man in good health.

CDR3 residues: CASSLGYSRAQPQHF. Here the CDR3 DNA reads TGTGCCAGCAGCTTAGGGTACAGTAGGGCTCAGCCCCAGCATTTT. This sequence joins TRBV7-8 and TRBJ1-5; D remains unclear. V was clipped by 1 base and J by 6 bases, with 13 bases between them. This CDR3 is 15 amino acids long. Germline V CDR1 and CDR2: SGHVS, FQNEAQ.